The rows below give T cell receptor beta chains drawn from one sample of a study of response to subunit inactivated influenza vaccine. A single record per CDR3 protein comes from TCRdb applying MiXCR to the RT-PCR reads. The sample has roughly 700,000 distinct CDR3 sequences; roughly 14% are singletons. The input for sequencing was PBMCs from blood, taken roughly 15 days before vaccination. All receptors come from a man aged 50-59 years who received an inactivated influenza vaccine. Both conserved end residues are part of each CDR3. A D gene is named only where the DNA matches it firmly. A row's size may be missing; if present it is once, few, many or a size class.

>few|TRBJ2-7|NA|TRBV5-1
CASSSETATYEQYF
TGCGCCAGCAGCTCCGAGACAGCTACCTACGAGCAGTACTTC
>NA|TRBJ2-3|NA|TRBV24-1
CATSYPYPLKEPGTRADTQYF
TGTGCCACCAGTTATCCCTACCCGTTAAAGGAGCCGGGAACCAGAGCAGATACGCAGTATTTT
>NA|TRBJ2-7|TRBD1|TRBV10-1
CASSEGFGQGASEQYF
TGCGCCAGCAGTGAGGGTTTCGGACAGGGAGCCTCCGAGCAGTACTTC
>NA|TRBJ2-7|NA|TRBV20-1
CSARDRRGNYEQYF
TGCAGTGCTAGAGACCGCAGGGGAAACTACGAGCAGTACTTC
>many|TRBJ2-1|TRBD2|TRBV28
CASTSSGSLSEQFF
TGTGCCAGCACCTCTAGCGGGAGTCTTAGTGAGCAGTTCTTC
>NA|TRBJ1-6|NA|TRBV6-2/TRBV6-3
CASSSKTRNNSPLHF
TGTGCCAGCAGTTCCAAGACACGCAATAATTCACCCCTCCACTTT
>few|TRBJ1-1|NA|TRBV2
CASSGQENTEAFF
TGTGCCAGCAGTGGGCAGGAGAACACTGAAGCTTTCTTT
>NA|TRBJ1-6|NA|TRBV2
CASSEGRTPLHF
TGTGCCAGCAGTGAGGGGAGGACACCCCTCCACTTT
>few|TRBJ2-7|NA|TRBV4-3
CASSQVAGDPSYEQYF
TGCGCCAGCAGCCAAGTCGCAGGGGACCCCTCCTACGAGCAGTACTTC
>few|TRBJ2-6|NA|TRBV20-1
CSAYRVAGANVLTF
TGCAGTGCTTACAGGGTTGCTGGGGCCAACGTCCTGACTTTC
>few|TRBJ2-1|NA|TRBV14
CASSPFKGRLNEQFF
TGTGCCAGCAGCCCTTTCAAGGGGCGCTTAAATGAGCAGTTCTTC
>few|TRBJ1-1|NA|TRBV18
CASSPPVRVVTEAFF
TGTGCCAGCTCACCTCCGGTAAGGGTTGTCACTGAAGCTTTCTTT
>few|TRBJ2-1|TRBD2|TRBV3-1
CASSLIGGGGLHEQFF
TGTGCCAGCAGCCTCATCGGCGGGGGGGGCCTCCATGAGCAGTTCTTC
>few|TRBJ1-2|NA|TRBV12-3/TRBV12-4
CASSFGQPTNYGYTF
TGTGCCAGCAGTTTTGGTCAGCCTACCAACTATGGCTACACCTTC
>NA|TRBJ2-3|NA|TRBV28
CASHGDSSTDTQYF
TGTGCCAGCCACGGAGACAGCAGCACAGATACGCAGTATTTT
>NA|TRBJ2-1|NA|TRBV7-6
CASSLRGAKEQFF
TGTGCCAGCAGCTTAAGGGGAGCCAAAGAGCAGTTCTTC
>NA|TRBJ2-3|TRBD2|TRBV7-2
CASSAEGLGMDTQYF
TGTGCCAGCAGCGCAGAGGGACTAGGGATGGATACGCAGTATTTT
>NA|TRBJ2-1|NA|TRBV7-9
CASSFRENEQFF
TGTGCCAGCAGCTTCCGGGAGAATGAGCAGTTCTTC
>many|TRBJ1-2|TRBD1|TRBV5-1
CASSAGQGRINYGYTF
TGCGCCAGCAGCGCCGGACAGGGACGGATAAACTATGGCTACACCTTC
>few|TRBJ2-7|NA|TRBV7-9
CASSSVPGRSGLEQYF
TGTGCCAGCAGCTCGGTCCCAGGGCGCAGTGGTCTCGAGCAGTACTTC
>few|TRBJ2-1|TRBD1|TRBV11-1
CASSSSGGQGGSYNEQFF
TGTGCCAGCAGCTCTAGTGGAGGACAGGGTGGATCCTACAATGAGCAGTTCTTC
>few|TRBJ2-3|NA|TRBV6-2/TRBV6-3
CATWTISPTDTQYF
TGTGCCACTTGGACGATATCCCCCACAGATACGCAGTATTTT
>NA|TRBJ2-5|TRBD1|TRBV6-2/TRBV6-3
CASSFRDRGLRETQYF
TGTGCCAGCAGTTTCCGGGACAGGGGGCTCCGCGAGACCCAGTACTTC
>few|TRBJ2-1|NA|TRBV9
CASSVGQGDEQFF
TGTGCCAGCAGCGTAGGCCAGGGAGATGAGCAGTTCTTC
>few|TRBJ1-1|NA|TRBV27
CASSLRRASAEAFF
TGTGCCAGCAGTCTAAGAAGGGCGTCGGCTGAAGCTTTCTTT
>NA|TRBJ1-5|NA|TRBV19
CASSMIPDARMEPQHF
TGTGCCAGTAGTATGATCCCGGACGCCCGGATGGAGCCCCAGCATTTT
>many|TRBJ2-7|TRBD1|TRBV10-3
CAIREPGQGSYEQYF
TGTGCCATCCGAGAACCGGGACAGGGTTCCTACGAGCAGTACTTC
>few|TRBJ1-1|NA|TRBV7-9
CASSLARDPGDTEAFF
TGTGCCAGCAGCTTAGCCCGGGACCCCGGGGACACTGAAGCTTTCTTT
>NA|TRBJ2-2|NA|TRBV28
CASSLWTAPLATGELFF
TGTGCCAGCAGTTTATGGACCGCTCCGTTGGCCACCGGGGAGCTGTTTTTT
>NA|TRBJ2-7|NA|TRBV5-1
CASSSGRQLPYEQYF
TGCGCCAGCAGCTCTGGACGGCAACTCCCCTACGAGCAGTACTTC
>few|TRBJ1-4|NA|TRBV6-5
CASSYSKPVRNEKLFF
TGTGCCAGCAGTTACTCGAAGCCAGTTCGTAATGAAAAACTGTTTTTT
>NA|TRBJ2-3|TRBD1|TRBV5-1
CASSQLDRGQSDTQYF
TGCGCCAGCAGCCAGCTGGACAGGGGGCAATCAGATACGCAGTATTTT
>NA|TRBJ2-2|TRBD2|TRBV3-1
CASSQGTSGNTGELFF
TGTGCCAGCAGCCAAGGGACTAGCGGGAACACCGGGGAGCTGTTTTTT
>many|TRBJ2-5|TRBD2|TRBV20-1
CSALGLAGTQYF
TGCAGTGCCCTTGGACTAGCCGGAACCCAGTACTTC
>NA|TRBJ2-3|TRBD1|TRBV6-2/TRBV6-3
CASSNGGTGGETDPDTQYF
TGTGCCAGCAGCAACGGGGGGACAGGGGGCGAGACTGACCCAGATACGCAGTATTTT
>NA|TRBJ2-2|TRBD1|TRBV25-1
CASSDRQGTDTGELFF
TGTGCCAGCAGTGACCGACAGGGGACCGACACCGGGGAGCTGTTTTTT
>few|TRBJ2-5|NA|TRBV21-1
CASSQRQGPGTQYF
TGTGCCAGCAGCCAAAGACAGGGCCCGGGGACCCAGTACTTC
>few|TRBJ2-1|NA|TRBV12-3/TRBV12-4
CASSLIPGPYNEQFF
TGTGCCAGCAGTTTGATCCCGGGACCCTACAATGAGCAGTTCTTC
>NA|TRBJ2-2|TRBD1|TRBV12-3/TRBV12-4
CASSTGQGVYTGELFF
TGTGCCAGCAGCACGGGACAGGGGGTGTACACCGGGGAGCTGTTTTTT
>many|TRBJ1-1|TRBD1|TRBV7-9
CASSQGQGTEAFF
TGTGCCAGCAGCCAGGGACAGGGAACTGAAGCTTTCTTT